This T cell receptor (beta chain) comes out of a study of T-cell reconstitution after alpha-beta-depleted transplantation in children. Unique molecular identifiers were incorporated during preparation of the TCRbeta library. TCRdb re-called the PCR reads with MiXCR, one entry per CDR3 protein. The table records 200,000 to 250,000 distinct CDR3 sequences, about 11% of them present only once. Concerning this clonotype: The target antigen is unknown. Possible read error: a much larger clone is one base away.

The study, taken as a whole, reports: T-cell counts and diversity were attributed mostly to newly produced T cells one year after transplant. In patients about two months after transplant, alpha-beta T cells reportedly arose from several hundred expanded graft clones. Day-60 TCRbeta diversity that was high in some patients was derived from surviving recipient T cells and thymic progenitors.

Per germline, CDR1 KGHDR and CDR2 SFDVKD. The CDR3 length is 14 residues. The sample was PBMCs, taken before TCRalphabeta/CD19-depleted stem cell transplant. V gene TRBV24-1 combines with J gene TRBJ1-2; D perhaps matches TRBD1 (6 bases). This receptor was obtained from a child younger than two with acute myeloid leukemia, due to receive a stem cell transplant. In DNA form, the CDR3 reads TGTGCCACCAGTCAAAACCAGGGGACCTATGGCGACACCTTC. Protein sequence: CATSQNQGTYGDTF.